One sample yielded the 20 T cell receptor beta chains listed below, sequenced in a study of cytomegalovirus exposure and HLA in healthy donors. 60 Vbeta and 13 Jbeta primers were used in PCR. TCRdb keeps only in-frame clones here, not all; method: immunoSEQ multiplex PCR. The sample consists of about 150,000 clones, more than 75% of them appearing once. Sequencing input: PBMCs. All receptors come from a woman aged 40 to 50 in good health and CMV-seropositive.

Written as DNA, the CDR3 is TGTGCCAGCAGTTTGGGACAGTTCTCTGGAAACACCATATATTTT. This gives the protein CASSLGQFSGNTIYF. This sequence joins TRBV6-1 and TRBJ1-3; TRBD1 matches at 7 bases. The V segment lost 5 bases and the J segment 0 bases; nucleotides outside the gene matches: 4. The CDR3 loop spans 15 amino acids. Germline assignment: CDR1 MNHNS and CDR2 SASEGT.

The gene calls are TRBV18 and TRBJ2-7; no clear D. This CDR3 spans 14 amino acids. V lost 0 bases and J 6 bases, leaving 12 bases between the germline ends. CDR1 and CDR2 from the germline V gene are KGHSH and LQKENI. The CDR3 DNA sequence: TGTGCCAGCTCACCACCGAAAACAGTCGGCGAGCAGTACTTC. Translated: CASSPPKTVGEQYF.

V and J are TRBV18 and TRBJ2-2; 9 bases agree with TRBD2. The V and J ends lost 3 bases and 6 bases, in that order; junction bases with no gene match: 5. The germline CDR1 and CDR2 sequences are KGHSH and LQKENI. This CDR3 contains 15 residues. The CDR3 DNA reads as TGTGCCAGCTCACCCGCTAGCGGGACACCCGGGGAGCTGTTTTTT. It translates to CASSPASGTPGELFF.

The chain couples TRBV27 to TRBJ2-2; 9 bases are a match to TRBD1. With V trimmed by 10 bases and J by 5 bases, 17 bases remained unmatched. This CDR3 has 17 residues. Germline V lookup: CDR1 MNHEY, CDR2 SMNVEV (reference sequence). CDR3 in DNA: TGTGCCACCATTCCAAGGATAGGGACAGGGAATACCGGGGAGCTGTTTTTT. Residues: CATIPRIGTGNTGELFF.

This clone came up a few times. The chain employs TRBV28 and TRBJ2-7; possible D gene TRBD2, 5 bases. Germline CDR1 is MDHEN and CDR2 is SYDVKM. V gave up 6 bases and J gave up 7 bases, with 19 bases separating them. The CDR3 is made up of 14 amino acids. CDR3 amino acids: CASSPPGSLGEQYF. CDR3 sequence (DNA): TGTGCCAGCAGCCCCCCGGGGTCCCTGGGGGAGCAGTACTTC.

V is TRBV29-1 and J is TRBJ1-2; D not certain. V lost 1 base and J lost 8, with 20 bases in between. From germline, CDR1 is SQVTM and CDR2 ANQGSEA. This CDR3 region has 15 residues. In DNA, the CDR3 is TGCAGCGTTGAAGGCGAGACGCGAGTTCTGGGCGGCTACACCTTC. Protein sequence: CSVEGETRVLGGYTF.

The rearrangement joins TRBV25-1 to TRBJ2-1; 9 nucleotides agree with TRBD2. CDR1 and CDR2 (germline): MGHDK, SYGVNS. CDR3 size: 15 residues. V shed 6 bases, J shed 5 bases, and the junction held 8 bases outside the gene matches. CDR3 nucleotides: TGTGCCAGCAGAAACGAGGCTAGCGGGAACAATGAGCAGTTCTTC. Protein sequence: CASRNEASGNNEQFF. Full variable domain (missing parts from reference TRBV25-1 and TRBJ2-1): EADIYQTPRYLVIGTGKKITLECSQTMGHDKMYWYQQDPGMELHLIHYSYGVNSTEKGDLSSESTVSRIRTEHFPLTLESARPSHTSQYLCASRNEASGNNEQFFGPGTRLTVL.

This chain links TRBV28 with TRBJ1-2, with TRBD1 identical over 11 bases. CDR1 is MDHEN, CDR2 SYDVKM, per germline. After removal of 4 bases from V and 5 bases from J, the junction contained 9 bases not matched to a gene. This CDR3 has 16 residues. In DNA, the CDR3 is TGTGCCAGCAGTTCCATCCTCGGGACAGGGGGATATGGCTACACCTTC. It specifies CASSSILGTGGYGYTF.

The chain recombines TRBV7-2 with TRBJ2-3, with D perhaps matching TRBD2 (5 bases). V lost 5 bases and J lost 1, with 13 bases in between. Germline loops: CDR1 SGHTA, CDR2 FQGNSA. The CDR3 covers 15 residues. CDR3 nucleotide sequence: TGTGCCAGCAGCACCTCGGGTAGCGGCACAGATACGCAGTATTTT. Its protein is CASSTSGSGTDTQYF.

The rearrangement links TRBV7-8 to TRBJ2-1; TRBD2 aligns across 14 bases. The trim removed 1 base at V and 4 bases at J, leaving 6 bases unmatched. Germline V gene lookup returns CDR1 SGHVS and CDR2 FQNEAQ. This CDR3 contains 18 residues. CDR3 DNA: TGTGCCAGCAGCTTAGTGTGGGGACTAGCGGGAGTGTACAATGAGCAGTTCTTC. Amino acids: CASSLVWGLAGVYNEQFF.

This clone has ten or more counts. V and J are TRBV19 and TRBJ1-3; 7 bases line up with TRBD1. V shed 2 bases, J shed 4 bases, and the junction held 5 bases outside the gene matches. In germline, CDR1 is LNHDA, CDR2 SQIVND (reference sequence). The CDR3 contains 15 residues. The CDR3 protein is CASSIQTGAGNTIYF. For the CDR3, the DNA is TGTGCCAGTAGTATACAAACAGGGGCCGGAAACACCATATATTTT.

The gene calls are TRBV27 and TRBJ2-6; no clear D gene. Looked up from germline, CDR1 is MNHEY and CDR2 is SMNVEV (reference sequence). This CDR3 comprises 16 residues. The V gene lost 5 bases and the J gene lost 0 bases, with 11 bases spanning the gap. The CDR3 loop is CASSPTRSSGANVLTF. The CDR3, as DNA: TGTGCCAGCAGTCCCACCCGGAGCTCTGGGGCCAACGTCCTGACTTTC.

The rearrangement links TRBV7-9 to TRBJ1-4; TRBD1 is a possible D gene (6 bases). Trimming pared 6 bases from V and 6 bases from J, leaving 17 bases between. The V gene's germline CDR1 is SEHNR and CDR2 FQNEAQ (reference sequence). The CDR3 is 15 residues long. This CDR3 reads CASSSGEQAYEKLFF. In nucleotides, the CDR3 is TGTGCCAGCAGTTCAGGGGAACAGGCATATGAAAAACTGTTTTTT.

The chain links TRBV6-5 to TRBJ2-1; D is possibly TRBD1 (7 bases). This CDR3 is 11 amino acids long. V lost 6 bases and J lost 12, with 12 bases in between. The V gene's germline CDR1 is MNHEY and CDR2 SVGAGI. CDR3 protein: CASSAQGGQFF. As DNA, the CDR3 is TGTGCCAGCAGCGCGCAGGGGGGGCAGTTCTTC.

This clone was counted a few times. The chain is built from TRBV5-6 and TRBJ2-6; 7 nucleotides align to TRBD1. Trimming removed 3 bases from V and 1 base from J; junction bases left unmatched: 10. Germline V gives CDR1 SGHDT, CDR2 YYEEEE. The CDR3 is made up of 18 amino acids. CDR3 protein: CASSYLDRVKSGANVLTF. CDR3 coding DNA: TGTGCCAGCAGCTACCTCGACAGGGTCAAGTCTGGGGCCAACGTCCTGACTTTC.

This clone occurred once. The chain employs TRBV18 and TRBJ2-7, with TRBD1 matching over 9 bases. Germline trimming cut 3 bases from V and 2 bases from J; bases unmatched to any gene: 8. Germline V gives CDR1 KGHSH, CDR2 LQKENI. The CDR3 covers 16 residues. This chain's CDR3 is CASSPRPGQGPYEQYF. DNA for the CDR3: TGTGCCAGCTCACCGCGCCCGGGACAGGGTCCCTACGAGCAGTACTTC.

The chain uses TRBV10-3 and TRBJ2-3; D perhaps matches TRBD2 (5 bases). The CDR3 has 14 amino acids. The germline gives CDR1 ENHRY, CDR2 SYGVKD. Trimming took 3 bases from V and 3 from J, leaving 10 bases between them. CDR3 nucleotide sequence: TGTGCCATCAGTGAAAGTCTAGCTACAGATACGCAGTATTTT. Translation gives CAISESLATDTQYF.

As regards this clone: At one of its ends the junction is not consistent with the germline gene, which may arise from a read error. This chain links TRBV19 with TRBJ1-2; D is undetermined. This CDR3 has 14 amino acids. CDR1 and CDR2 from the germline V gene are LNHDA and SQIVND (reference sequence). In nucleotides, the CDR3 is TGTGCCAGTAGTATAGGGGAGGTCGACTATGGCTACAACTTC. Translated, it gives CASSIGEVDYGYNF.

V is TRBV5-1 and J is TRBJ2-5; D call uncertain. The tail of the sequence fits TRBJ2-7 better, so the J call may be wrong. The CDR3 length is 14 residues. Germline V gene data show CDR1 as SGHRS and CDR2 as YFSETQ. CDR3: CASSLENPTNEQYF. CDR3 coding DNA: TGCGCCAGCAGCTTGGAAAACCCAACCAACGAGCAGTACTTC.

V usage is TRBV29-1 and J usage is TRBJ1-1, with D perhaps TRBD1 (5 bases). The V gene's germline CDR1 is SQVTM and CDR2 ANQGSEA. CDR3 length equals 11 residues. V was pared by 4 bases and J by 10 bases, with 13 bases between. The CDR3 region has the DNA TGCAGCGTTGGGGGGGAATTAAGAGCTTTCTTT. The encoded protein is CSVGGELRAFF.